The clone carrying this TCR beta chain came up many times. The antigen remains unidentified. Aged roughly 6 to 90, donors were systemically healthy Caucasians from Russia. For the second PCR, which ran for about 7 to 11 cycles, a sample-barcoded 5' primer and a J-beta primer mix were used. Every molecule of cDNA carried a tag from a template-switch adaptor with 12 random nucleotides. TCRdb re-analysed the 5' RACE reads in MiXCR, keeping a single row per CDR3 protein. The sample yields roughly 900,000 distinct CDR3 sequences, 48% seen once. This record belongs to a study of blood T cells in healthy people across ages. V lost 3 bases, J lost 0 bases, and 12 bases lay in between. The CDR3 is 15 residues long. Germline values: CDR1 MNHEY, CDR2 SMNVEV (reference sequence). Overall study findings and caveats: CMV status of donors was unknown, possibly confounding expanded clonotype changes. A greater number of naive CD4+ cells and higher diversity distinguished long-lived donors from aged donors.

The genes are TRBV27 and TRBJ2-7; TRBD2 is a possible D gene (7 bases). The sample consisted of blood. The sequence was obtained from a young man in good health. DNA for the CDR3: TGTGCCAGCAGTTTGGGCGGGGGCCGCTCCTACGAGCAGTACTTC. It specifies CASSLGGGRSYEQYF.